A single sample gave rise to the 25 T cell receptor beta chains below, sequenced in a study of tumor and adjacent non-tumor tissue in lung cancer. This sample's RNA came from whole unsorted tissue. Distant lung tissue was collected more than 3 cm away from the tumor edge. The library came from three nested PCR rounds adapted from ARM-PCR protocols. TCRdb re-derived calls from the multiplex PCR reads in MiXCR, one entry per CDR3 protein. The sample lists more than 75,000 distinct CDR3 sequences, more than 80% seen once, with around 30% in the top ten. Sequencing was done on a sample of distant non-tumor lung tissue. The receptors were gathered from a man between 60 and 75 years old with small cell lung cancer.

Regarding this clonotype: Given the absence of the conserved phenylalanine or tryptophan at the CDR3 end, a read error is likely. The gene calls are TRBV29-1 and TRBJ1-2, with D perhaps matching TRBD1 (6 bases). Germline values: CDR1 SQVTM, CDR2 ANQGSEA. The V and J ends lost 6 bases and 7 bases respectively, with 21 bases between them. The CDR3 covers 14 residues. The CDR3 DNA reads TGCAGCGTCGCGACCGAGGGAGAGGGGGGTGGCTACACCTCC. Translation: CSVATEGEGGGYTS.

With respect to this clonotype: A read error may account for a junction end that differs from germline. The rearrangement uses TRBV29-1 and TRBJ2-3, with TRBD2 matching 8 bases. The CDR3 is made up of 14 amino acids. CDR1 is SQVTM, CDR2 ANQGSEA, per germline. The CDR3 sequence is CTNGIAGLTDMQYF. The DNA for the CDR3 is TGCACTAACGGAATAGCGGGACTCACAGATATGCAGTATTTT.

With respect to this clonotype: A single base separates this from a much larger clone, so it may be a read error. The CDR3 sequence is CASFKPGGVTEAFF. The CDR3 coding sequence is TGTGCCAGCTTCAAGCCGGGAGGCGTCACTGAAGCTTTCTTT. V gene TRBV28 combines with J gene TRBJ1-1, with D unresolved. The CDR3 length is 14 residues. V was clipped by 8 bases and J by 4 bases, with 17 bases between them. Per germline, CDR1 MDHEN and CDR2 SYDVKM.

Regarding this clonotype: No conserved phenylalanine or tryptophan is present at the end of the CDR3, so a read error is the likely explanation. This chain connects TRBV11-2 to TRBJ2-1; the D is unclear. The V gene's germline CDR1 is SGHAT and CDR2 FQNNGV. CDR3 length equals 14 residues. CDR3 residues: CASILEPGNNEQFL. The CDR3 nucleotides read TGTGCCAGCATCTTAGAACCGGGCAACAATGAGCAGTTCTTA.

In the case of this clonotype: One junction end disagrees with the germline gene, perhaps due to a read error. The V gene is TRBV6-5, the J gene TRBJ1-1, with 7 bases that match TRBD1. The germline CDR1 and CDR2 sequences are MNHEY and SVGAGI. This CDR3 region has 16 residues. The CDR3 nucleotides read TGTGGCAGCAGTTATTCCCCTAAGGGGGCAGGCACTGATGCTTTCTTT. As protein: CGSSYSPKGAGTDAFF.

Details on this clonotype: A read error is possible here, since a much larger clone lies one base away. The rearrangement links TRBV7-9 to TRBJ2-5; TRBD2 aligns across 8 bases. The CDR3 is 16 residues long. Germline lookup yields CDR1 SEHNR and CDR2 FQNEAQ (reference sequence). Losses at the gene ends were 9 bases for V and 4 bases for J; bases not matched to a gene: 16. For the CDR3, the DNA is TGTGCCAGAAGTTTATTCTTAGCGGGGTCCCCAGAGACCCAGTACTTC. This encodes CARSLFLAGSPETQYF.

Points on this clonotype: At one boundary the junction diverges from the germline segment, which might be a read error. This rearrangement joins TRBV12-3 or TRBV12-4 to TRBJ1-5, with D hard to call. This CDR3 has 15 amino acids. The CDR3 loop is CAGSLKAEGGAPQHF. CDR3 nucleotides: TGTGCCGGCAGTTTAAAGGCAGAGGGCGGCGCACCCCAGCATTTT.

As concerns this clonotype: This CDR3 is missing its conserved last phenylalanine or tryptophan, likely due to a read error. The V gene is TRBV5-6, the J gene TRBJ2-6; D may correspond to TRBD1 or TRBD2 (5 bases each). The germline V gene has CDR1 SGHDT and CDR2 YYEEEE. The length of the CDR3 is 15 residues. CDR3 sequence reads: CASSLDNSGANALTL. The DNA of the CDR3 is TGTGCCAGCAGCTTAGACAATTCCGGGGCCAACGCCCTGACTTTA.

The chain uses TRBV10-3 and TRBJ2-5, with D uncertain. V was cut by 4 bases and J by 3 bases, with 6 bases left in between. Germline V gives CDR1 ENHRY, CDR2 SYGVKD. This CDR3 spans 12 amino acids. Here the CDR3 DNA reads TGTGCCATCAGTGCGGTTGAAGAGACCCAGTACTTC. Protein product: CAISAVEETQYF.

CDR3 sequence (DNA): TGTGCCAGCAATGGTCGGGGGTCTAGCTACACTGATACGCAGTATTTT. Amino acids: CASNGRGSSYTDTQYF. The chain couples TRBV2 to TRBJ2-3; tentative D call: TRBD2 (6 bases). The CDR3 covers 16 residues. Germline V CDR1 and CDR2: SNHLY, FYNNEI. V was clipped by 7 bases and J by 6 bases, with 23 bases between them.

About this clonotype: At one end, the junction sequence differs from germline, possibly due to a read error. The genes are TRBV12-3 or TRBV12-4 and TRBJ2-1; 8 nucleotides agree with TRBD2. The CDR3 length is 15 residues. The CDR3 region has the DNA TGTGCCAACAGTTTATATCAGCGGGAGAGCGGAGAGCAGTTCTTC. Its protein is CANSLYQRESGEQFF.

With regard to this clonotype: A junction end diverges from the germline sequence, so it may reflect a read error. V usage is TRBV10-2 and J usage is TRBJ1-2, with D hard to call. Per germline, CDR1 WSHSY and CDR2 SAAADI. The CDR3 loop spans 14 amino acids. As DNA, the CDR3 is TGCTCCAGCAGCCCCCCCCGCGGGTTCTATGGTTACACCTTC. Protein sequence: CSSSPPRGFYGYTF.

The count of this clonotype is one. The rearrangement links TRBV29-1 to TRBJ1-1; D possibly corresponds to TRBD1 (6 bases). V lost 5 bases and J 8 bases, leaving 18 bases between the germline ends. This CDR3 contains 13 residues. Germline CDR1 and CDR2: SQVTM and ANQGSEA. Written as DNA, the CDR3 is TGCAGCGTTAGGACAGCATACTACGCCGAAGCTTTCTTT. Translated: CSVRTAYYAEAFF.

Notes on this clonotype: Mismatch with germline at one junction end may stem from a read error. The chain has TRBV11-2 and TRBJ2-1; maybe TRBD1 (5 bases). The germline gives CDR1 SGHAT, CDR2 FQNNGV. The CDR3 extends over 14 amino acids. The CDR3 region is CSSSIEAGLVEHFF. CDR3 sequence (DNA): TGTTCCAGCAGCATAGAGGCAGGGTTGGTTGAGCATTTCTTC.

A word on this clonotype: Compared with germline, one end of the junction differs, possibly owing to a read error. The J gene is TRBJ1-3, the V gene TRBV5-1, with TRBD1 matching 7 bases. From germline, CDR1 is SGHRS and CDR2 YFSETQ. This CDR3 has 14 residues. This chain's CDR3 is CANSSGGSGNTIYF. The CDR3 DNA is TGTGCCAACAGCTCAGGGGGCTCTGGAAACACCATATATTTT.

The chain couples TRBV4-1 to TRBJ1-5; a weak D match, TRBD1 (5 bases). Germline V gives CDR1 MGHRA, CDR2 YSYEKL. The CDR3 extends over 16 amino acids. V was shortened by 10 bases and J by 6 bases, with 25 bases between the two germline ends. CDR3 in amino acids: CANSERIRALGQPQHF. The CDR3 DNA reads TGCGCCAACAGTGAAAGGATCAGGGCGCTCGGTCAGCCCCAGCATTTT.

The J gene is TRBJ2-2, the V gene TRBV12-3 or TRBV12-4; 11 bases match TRBD2. The CDR3 sequence is 19 residues long. Trimming cost V 9 bases and J 13 bases; bases outside gene matches: 28. This chain's CDR3 is CASSPRVAGGSLNTGVLFF. For the CDR3, the DNA is TGTGCCAGTAGTCCCCGGGTAGCGGGAGGGTCCTTGAACACCGGAGTGCTGTTTTTT.

Concerning this clonotype: One junction end disagrees with the germline gene, perhaps due to a read error. The V gene is TRBV11-2, the J gene TRBJ2-1, with D possibly being TRBD2 (6 bases). This CDR3 region has 13 residues. The germline V gene has CDR1 SGHAT and CDR2 FQNNGV. CDR3 DNA sequence: TGTGCCCGCAGCTTAGCGGTGGCGGGCCTAAAGATCTTC. It codes for CARSLAVAGLKIF.

This clonotype was recorded only once. The chain combines TRBV5-6 with TRBJ1-1; TRBD1 might be the D (5 bases). The CDR3 covers 16 residues. Between the trimmed V and J ends, which lost 0 bases and 2 bases, there was a span of 14 bases. Germline lookup yields CDR1 SGHDT and CDR2 YYEEEE. The CDR3 sequence: CASSLVSGAANTEAFF. CDR3 in DNA: TGTGCCAGCAGCTTGGTCTCCGGGGCAGCTAACACTGAAGCTTTCTTT. Together with reference TRBV5-6 and TRBJ1-1, the CDR3 gives the full variable domain: DAGVTQSPTHLIKTRGQQVTLRCSPKSGHDTVSWYQQALGQGPQFIFQYYEEEERQRGNFPDRFSGHQFPNYSSELNVNALLLGDSALYLCASSLVSGAANTEAFFGQGTRLTVV.

The chain is built from TRBV5-4 and TRBJ2-7, with D maybe TRBD1 (5 bases). The CDR3 sequence is 14 residues long. Germline CDR1 reads SGHNT; CDR2 reads YYREEE (reference sequence). V dropped 2 bases and J dropped 5 bases, with 14 bases sitting between them. CDR3 coding DNA: TGTGCCAGCAGCTTTCCAGGGTATGGCCACGAGCAGTACGTC. This sequence encodes CASSFPGYGHEQYV.

This chain connects TRBV10-3 to TRBJ2-3, with D perhaps TRBD1 or TRBD2 (5 bases each). The CDR3 is 12 amino acids. Germline V gives CDR1 ENHRY, CDR2 SYGVKD. V was shortened by 7 bases and J by 6 bases, with 11 bases between the two germline ends. In DNA, the CDR3 is TGTGCCATCAATGGGACGGGGGATACGCAGTATTTT. Translating gives CAINGTGDTQYF.

Concerning this clonotype itself: An end of the junction differs from the germline gene, which may be a read error. The V and J genes are TRBV6-1 and TRBJ2-1; TRBD2 agrees at 9 bases. Germline assignment: CDR1 MNHNS and CDR2 SASEGT. This CDR3 spans 17 amino acids. This chain's CDR3 is CVSLPIAGVPSYNEQFF. The CDR3 region has the DNA TGTGTCAGCTTGCCAATAGCGGGAGTCCCCTCCTACAATGAGCAGTTCTTC.

CDR3: CASSESGLVGGGADTQYF. The CDR3 region has the DNA TGCGCCAGCAGTGAATCAGGTCTAGTGGGAGGTGGAGCAGATACGCAGTATTTT. The chain employs TRBV10-2 and TRBJ2-3, with D possibly being TRBD2 (6 bases). V lost 3 bases and J lost 4, with 23 bases in between. CDR1 is WSHSY and CDR2 is SAAADI in the germline V gene. The CDR3 runs to 18 residues.

About this clonotype itself: At one end the junction does not follow the germline gene, possibly because of a read error. The chain carries TRBV11-2 and TRBJ2-5; tentatively, D is TRBD1 or TRBD2 (5 bases each). This CDR3 spans 13 amino acids. Germline V lookup: CDR1 SGHAT, CDR2 FQNNGV. The CDR3 loop reads CANSLGEKGTPYF. In nucleotides, the CDR3 is TGTGCCAACAGCTTAGGAGAGAAAGGGACCCCGTACTTC.

This clonotype appeared a few times. A junction end diverges from the germline sequence, so it may reflect a read error. V usage is TRBV29-1 and J usage is TRBJ1-1, with D possibly being TRBD1 (6 bases). Germline V gene sequence: CDR1 SQVTM, CDR2 ANQGSEA. CDR3 size: 13 residues. The CDR3 loop is CSVKGQLNTGAFF. CDR3 DNA: TGCAGTGTCAAAGGACAGTTGAACACTGGAGCTTTCTTT.